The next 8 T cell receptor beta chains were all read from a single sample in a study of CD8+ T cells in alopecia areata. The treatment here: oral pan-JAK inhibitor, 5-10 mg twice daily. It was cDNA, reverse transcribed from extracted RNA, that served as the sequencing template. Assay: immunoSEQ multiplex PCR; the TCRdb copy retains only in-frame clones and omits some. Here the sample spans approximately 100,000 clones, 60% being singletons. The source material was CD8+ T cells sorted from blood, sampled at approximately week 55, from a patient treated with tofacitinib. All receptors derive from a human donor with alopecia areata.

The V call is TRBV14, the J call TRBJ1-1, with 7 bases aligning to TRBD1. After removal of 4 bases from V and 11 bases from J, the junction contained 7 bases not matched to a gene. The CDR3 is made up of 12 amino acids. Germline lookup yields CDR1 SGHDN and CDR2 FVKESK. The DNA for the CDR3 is TGTGCCAGCAGCCCCTCAGGGGGGGAGGCTTTCTTT. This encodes CASSPSGGEAFF.

The CDR3 is CASSQYRGSYEQYF. CDR3 bases: TGTGCCAGCAGTCAGTACAGGGGTTCCTACGAGCAGTACTTC. The rearrangement links TRBV6-1 to TRBJ2-7, with TRBD1 identical over 7 bases. Losses at the gene ends were 5 bases for V and 1 base for J; bases not matched to a gene: 5. Germline lookup yields CDR1 MNHNS and CDR2 SASEGT. The length of the CDR3 is 14 residues.

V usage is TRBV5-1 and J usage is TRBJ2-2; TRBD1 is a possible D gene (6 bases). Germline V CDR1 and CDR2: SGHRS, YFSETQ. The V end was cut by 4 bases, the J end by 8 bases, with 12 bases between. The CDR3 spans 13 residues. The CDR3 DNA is TGCGCCAGCAGCGCTCCCAGGGGTGGGGAGCTGTTTTTT. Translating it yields CASSAPRGGELFF. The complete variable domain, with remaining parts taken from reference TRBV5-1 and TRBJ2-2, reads KAGVTQTPRYLIKTRGQQVTLSCSPISGHRSVSWYQQTPGQGLQFLFEYFSETQRNKGNFPGRFSGRQFSNSRSEMNVSTLELGDSALYLCASSAPRGGELFFGEGSRLTVL.

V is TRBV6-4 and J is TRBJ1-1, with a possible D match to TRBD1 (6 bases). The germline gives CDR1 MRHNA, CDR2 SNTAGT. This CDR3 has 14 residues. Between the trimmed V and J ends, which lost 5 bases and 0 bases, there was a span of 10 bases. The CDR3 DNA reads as TGTGCCAGCAGTAGAACAGGGATGAACACTGAAGCTTTCTTT. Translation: CASSRTGMNTEAFF.

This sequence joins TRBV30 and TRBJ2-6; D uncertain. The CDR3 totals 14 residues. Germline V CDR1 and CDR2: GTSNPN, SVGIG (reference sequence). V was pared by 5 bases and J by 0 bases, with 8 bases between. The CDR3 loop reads CAWDRSSGANVLTF. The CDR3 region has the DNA TGTGCCTGGGACCGAAGCTCTGGGGCCAACGTCCTGACTTTC.

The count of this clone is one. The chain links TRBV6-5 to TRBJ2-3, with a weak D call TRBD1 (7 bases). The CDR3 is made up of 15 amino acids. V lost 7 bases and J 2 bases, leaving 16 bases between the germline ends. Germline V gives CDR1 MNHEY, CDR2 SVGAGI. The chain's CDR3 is CASMQGGLITDTQYF. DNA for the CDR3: TGTGCCAGCATGCAGGGGGGCCTTATCACAGATACGCAGTATTTT.

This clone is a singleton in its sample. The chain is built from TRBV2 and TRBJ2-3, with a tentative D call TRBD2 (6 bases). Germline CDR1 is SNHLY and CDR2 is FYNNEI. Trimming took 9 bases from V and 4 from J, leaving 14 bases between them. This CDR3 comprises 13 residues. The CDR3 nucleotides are TGTGCCAGTGGGGCAGGAGGGCCAGATACGCAGTATTTT. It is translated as CASGAGGPDTQYF.

For the CDR3, the DNA is TGCAGCGTTGAAACACTCAACACCGGGGAGCTGTTTTTT. Translation: CSVETLNTGELFF. The J gene is TRBJ2-2, the V gene TRBV29-1, with D unresolved. V lost 2 bases and J lost 2, with 6 bases in between. Germline-derived CDR1 and CDR2 are SQVTM and ANQGSEA. The CDR3 covers 13 residues.